Below, 7 T cell receptor beta chains from the same sample are listed, as sequenced in a study of T cell responses to AZD1222 COVID-19 vaccine. The protocol was immunoSEQ multiplex PCR, while the TCRdb copy is restricted to in-frame clones and leaves out a portion. This sample yields around 150,000 clones, of which about 90% are seen a single time; 1.5% to 2% belongs to the top ten. This specimen was peripheral blood, taken on day 0 of AZD1222 vaccination. These receptors originate from an adult in good health.

The chain recombines TRBV11-2 with TRBJ1-2; D gene uncertain. This CDR3 has 15 amino acids. Trimming pared 3 bases from V and 7 bases from J, leaving 18 bases between. CDR1 SGHAT and CDR2 FQNNGV come from the germline V gene. The CDR3 nucleotides are TGTGCCAGCAGCTTTAGCCCCGTAGCGGGATTTGGCTACACCTTC. Its translation is CASSFSPVAGFGYTF.

The chain links TRBV9 to TRBJ2-2, with D perhaps TRBD1 (6 bases). The CDR3 contains 15 residues. Between the trimmed V and J ends, which lost 1 base and 4 bases, there was a span of 11 bases. Germline V lookup: CDR1 SGDLS, CDR2 YYNGEE. The CDR3 loop reads CASSVRDTFTGELFF. DNA of the CDR3: TGTGCCAGCAGCGTAAGGGACACCTTCACCGGGGAGCTGTTTTTT.

This rearrangement joins TRBV19 to TRBJ1-1; D unresolved. The V gene's germline CDR1 is LNHDA and CDR2 SQIVND (reference sequence). This CDR3 region has 14 residues. V was pared by 6 bases and J by 0 bases, with 11 bases between. The CDR3 region is CASRLGTMNTEAFF. The CDR3 DNA reads as TGTGCCAGTAGGCTTGGAACCATGAACACTGAAGCTTTCTTT.

The chain has TRBV5-6 and TRBJ1-1; 7 positions agree with TRBD1. From germline, CDR1 is SGHDT and CDR2 YYEEEE. The length of the CDR3 is 12 residues. Trimming cost V 4 bases and J 10 bases; bases outside gene matches: 7. The CDR3 nucleotides are TGTGCCAGCAGCACTAACCGGGACAGAGCTTTCTTT. Encoded protein: CASSTNRDRAFF.

The J gene is TRBJ1-2, the V gene TRBV7-2; 12 nucleotides line up with TRBD1. The CDR3 sequence is 15 residues long. Unmatched junction bases numbered 6, after V lost 2 bases and J lost 8 bases. The germline CDR1 and CDR2 sequences are SGHTA and FQGNSA. Here the CDR3 reads CASSLSGQGARGYTF. In DNA form, the CDR3 reads TGTGCCAGCAGCTTATCGGGACAGGGGGCGCGAGGCTACACCTTC.

In its sample, this clone was seen a few times. V and J are TRBV11-1 and TRBJ2-5; possibly TRBD2 for D (5 bases). Trimming took 5 bases from V and 1 from J, leaving 14 bases between them. CDR3 length: 15 residues. Germline V gene sequence: CDR1 SGHAT, CDR2 FQDESV (reference sequence). CDR3 amino acids: CASSQLAGSQETQYF. CDR3 nucleotide sequence: TGTGCCAGCAGCCAACTGGCGGGCAGCCAAGAGACCCAGTACTTC.

The rearrangement links TRBV6-5 to TRBJ1-1; D possibly corresponds to TRBD1 (5 bases). The length of the CDR3 is 14 residues. The germline V gene encodes CDR1 MNHEY and CDR2 SVGAGI. Trimming took off 2 bases at V and 5 bases at J, with 12 bases between the two ends. This chain's CDR3 is CASSYQGAGTEAFF. The CDR3 nucleotides are TGTGCCAGCAGTTACCAGGGCGCGGGGACTGAAGCTTTCTTT.